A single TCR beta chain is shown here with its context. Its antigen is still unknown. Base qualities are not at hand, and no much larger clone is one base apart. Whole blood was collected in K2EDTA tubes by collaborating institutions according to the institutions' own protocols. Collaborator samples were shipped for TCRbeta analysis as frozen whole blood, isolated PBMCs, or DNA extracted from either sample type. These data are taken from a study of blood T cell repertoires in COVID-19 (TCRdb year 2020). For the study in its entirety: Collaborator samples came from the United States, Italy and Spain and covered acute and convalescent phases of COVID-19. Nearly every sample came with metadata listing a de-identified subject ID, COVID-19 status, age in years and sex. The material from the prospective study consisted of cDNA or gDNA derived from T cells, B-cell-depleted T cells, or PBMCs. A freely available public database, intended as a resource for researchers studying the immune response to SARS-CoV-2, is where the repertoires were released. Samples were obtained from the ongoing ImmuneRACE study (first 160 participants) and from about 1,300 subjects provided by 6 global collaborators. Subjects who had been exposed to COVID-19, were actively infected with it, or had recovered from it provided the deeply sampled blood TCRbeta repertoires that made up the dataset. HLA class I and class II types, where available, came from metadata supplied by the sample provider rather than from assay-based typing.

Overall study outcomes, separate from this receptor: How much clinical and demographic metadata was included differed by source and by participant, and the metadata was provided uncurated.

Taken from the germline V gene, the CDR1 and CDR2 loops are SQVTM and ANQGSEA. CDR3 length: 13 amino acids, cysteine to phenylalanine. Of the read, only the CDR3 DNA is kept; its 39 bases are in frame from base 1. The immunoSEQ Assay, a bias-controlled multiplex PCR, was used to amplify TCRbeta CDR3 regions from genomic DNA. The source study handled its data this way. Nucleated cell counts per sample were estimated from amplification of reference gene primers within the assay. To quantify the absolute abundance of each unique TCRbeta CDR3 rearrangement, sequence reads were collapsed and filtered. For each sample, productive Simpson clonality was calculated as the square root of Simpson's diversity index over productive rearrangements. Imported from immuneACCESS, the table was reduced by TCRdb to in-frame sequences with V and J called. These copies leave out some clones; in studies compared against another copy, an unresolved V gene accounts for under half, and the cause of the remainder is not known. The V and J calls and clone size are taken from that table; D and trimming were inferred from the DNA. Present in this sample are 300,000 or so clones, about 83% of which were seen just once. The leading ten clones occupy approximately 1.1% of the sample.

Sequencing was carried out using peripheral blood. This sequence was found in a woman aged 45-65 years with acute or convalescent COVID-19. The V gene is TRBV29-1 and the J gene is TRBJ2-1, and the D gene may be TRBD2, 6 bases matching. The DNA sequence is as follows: TGCAGTTCCGGGGAGGACCTCTACAATGAGCAGTTCTTC. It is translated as CSSGEDLYNEQFF.